A single sample gave rise to the 14 T cell receptor beta chains below, sequenced in a study of STAT5B mutations in CD4+ large granular lymphocyte leukemia. Here immunoSEQ multiplex PCR was the method, and the copy in TCRdb shows in-frame clones only, minus some. The table shows some 40,000 clones, with 80% to 90% occurring only once. Sequencing was carried out using CD4+ T cells from blood buffy coats. These receptors came from a human donor in good health.

The chain uses TRBV11-3 and TRBJ2-1, with 10 bases identical to TRBD2. V trimming: 0 bases; J trimming: 2 bases; junction bases outside the gene matches: 7. The CDR3 consists of 18 residues. The germline V gene encodes CDR1 SGHNT and CDR2 YENEEA. The CDR3 region is CASSLDPASGSTYNEQFF. The CDR3 DNA reads TGTGCCAGCAGCTTAGATCCCGCTAGCGGGAGCACCTACAATGAGCAGTTCTTC.

The chain uses TRBV18 and TRBJ1-1, with D possibly TRBD1 on 6 matching bases. V lost 3 bases and J 4 bases, leaving 6 bases between the germline ends. The CDR3 extends over 12 amino acids. Germline CDR1 is KGHSH and CDR2 is LQKENI. CDR3 in amino acids: CASSPDSTEAFF. The DNA for the CDR3 is TGTGCCAGCTCACCGGACAGCACTGAAGCTTTCTTT.

This rearrangement joins TRBV10-3 to TRBJ1-2; weak D call: TRBD1 (6 bases). The CDR3 is made up of 15 amino acids. The V end lost 9 bases, the J end lost 3 bases, and 20 bases lay between the germline ends. CDR1 ENHRY and CDR2 SYGVKD come from the germline V gene. DNA for the CDR3: TGTGCCATACGGGGCTCGGACAGCCCTCACTATGGCTACACCTTC. Its translation: CAIRGSDSPHYGYTF.

CDR3: CAWRLAGGHEQYF. The CDR3 DNA follows: TGTGCCTGGAGGTTAGCGGGAGGTCACGAGCAGTACTTC. J is TRBJ2-7 and V is TRBV30; 10 positions agree with TRBD2. This CDR3 is built from 13 residues. After removal of 3 bases from V and 5 bases from J, the junction contained 4 bases not matched to a gene. Germline V gives CDR1 GTSNPN, CDR2 SVGIG (reference sequence).

This clone was recorded only once. V usage is TRBV6-1 and J usage is TRBJ2-7, with D perhaps TRBD1 (6 bases). This CDR3 contains 15 residues. CDR1 MNHNS and CDR2 SASEGT come from the germline V gene. The V and J ends lost 6 bases and 2 bases respectively, with 17 bases between them. CDR3: CASSIYTGQAYEQYF. The CDR3 nucleotides are TGTGCCAGCAGCATTTATACAGGGCAGGCCTACGAGCAGTACTTC.

This clone was recorded a few times. The V and J genes are TRBV5-8 and TRBJ1-1, with a possible D match to TRBD1 (5 bases). The V end was cut by 2 bases, the J end by 7 bases, with 21 bases between. The CDR3 runs to 16 residues. Per germline, CDR1 SGHTS and CDR2 YDEGEE. The CDR3: CASSLGPGPRVGEAFF. The CDR3, as DNA: TGTGCCAGCAGCTTAGGACCGGGGCCTAGGGTTGGTGAAGCTTTCTTT.

This chain uses TRBV30 with TRBJ2-1; D remains unclear. Between the trimmed V and J ends, which lost 7 bases and 0 bases, there was a span of 13 bases. This CDR3 is built from 14 residues. Germline CDR1 GTSNPN, CDR2 SVGIG (reference sequence). The CDR3 here is CAFLGLSSYNEQFF. The CDR3 DNA is TGTGCCTTTTTAGGGTTAAGCTCCTACAATGAGCAGTTCTTC.

This clone was counted a single time. V is TRBV18 and J is TRBJ1-2; D might be TRBD1 (5 bases). Germline lookup yields CDR1 KGHSH and CDR2 LQKENI. This CDR3 is 13 amino acids long. Trimming removed 2 bases at V and 4 bases at J, with 8 bases between. The CDR3 here is CASSPGGGYGYTF. The CDR3 DNA reads as TGTGCCAGCTCACCAGGGGGGGGCTATGGCTACACCTTC.

This rearrangement joins TRBV14 to TRBJ1-3, with D possibly being TRBD1 (5 bases). The germline V gene has CDR1 SGHDN and CDR2 FVKESK. V gave up 3 bases and J gave up 4 bases, with 13 bases separating them. The CDR3 loop spans 15 amino acids. This CDR3 is CASSHPSGIGNTIYF. The CDR3 nucleotides read TGTGCCAGCAGCCACCCGTCAGGGATAGGAAACACCATATATTTT.

The chain combines TRBV11-2 with TRBJ2-3, with 7 bases that match TRBD2. The CDR3 has 16 residues. V lost 5 bases and J lost 5; bases outside the gene matches: 13. The germline V gene has CDR1 SGHAT and CDR2 FQNNGV. The CDR3 reads CASSLQPRGRGDTQYF. The CDR3 DNA reads as TGTGCCAGCAGCCTTCAACCCCGCGGGAGAGGAGATACGCAGTATTTT.

The V gene is TRBV18, the J gene TRBJ2-1, with TRBD2 matching over 10 bases. Germline CDR1 is KGHSH and CDR2 is LQKENI. The CDR3 covers 16 residues. J lost 8 bases, V lost 3 bases, and 10 bases had no gene match. CDR3 nucleotides: TGTGCCAGCTCACCCCGCGATCTAGCGGGAGCCGATGAGCAGTTCTTC. This codes for CASSPRDLAGADEQFF.

The chain uses TRBV27 and TRBJ2-3, with 8 bases identical to TRBD2. Germline V CDR1 and CDR2: MNHEY, SMNVEV (reference sequence). The CDR3 loop spans 14 amino acids. V was pared by 10 bases and J by 3 bases, with 9 bases of the junction left unmatched. The CDR3 spells CATTETSATDTQYF. As DNA, the CDR3 is TGTGCCACCACCGAGACTAGCGCGACAGATACGCAGTATTTT.

The chain joins TRBV6-4 to TRBJ1-4, with 8 bases that match TRBD1. The ends lost 3 bases at V and 3 bases at J; junction bases unmatched: 0. Per the germline V gene, CDR1 is MRHNA and CDR2 is SNTAGT. The CDR3 extends over 14 amino acids. CDR3 in amino acids: CASSETGANEKLFF. The CDR3 DNA sequence: TGTGCCAGCAGTGAGACAGGGGCTAATGAAAAACTGTTTTTT.

V and J are TRBV27 and TRBJ2-1; unclear D gene. V lost 7 bases, J lost 6 bases, and 19 bases lay in between. The CDR3 is 15 amino acids. The V gene's germline CDR1 is MNHEY and CDR2 SMNVEV (reference sequence). CDR3 sequence (DNA): TGTGCCAGCATCCTGCAGCGTGCTCACGGCAATGAGCAGTTCTTC. It translates to CASILQRAHGNEQFF.